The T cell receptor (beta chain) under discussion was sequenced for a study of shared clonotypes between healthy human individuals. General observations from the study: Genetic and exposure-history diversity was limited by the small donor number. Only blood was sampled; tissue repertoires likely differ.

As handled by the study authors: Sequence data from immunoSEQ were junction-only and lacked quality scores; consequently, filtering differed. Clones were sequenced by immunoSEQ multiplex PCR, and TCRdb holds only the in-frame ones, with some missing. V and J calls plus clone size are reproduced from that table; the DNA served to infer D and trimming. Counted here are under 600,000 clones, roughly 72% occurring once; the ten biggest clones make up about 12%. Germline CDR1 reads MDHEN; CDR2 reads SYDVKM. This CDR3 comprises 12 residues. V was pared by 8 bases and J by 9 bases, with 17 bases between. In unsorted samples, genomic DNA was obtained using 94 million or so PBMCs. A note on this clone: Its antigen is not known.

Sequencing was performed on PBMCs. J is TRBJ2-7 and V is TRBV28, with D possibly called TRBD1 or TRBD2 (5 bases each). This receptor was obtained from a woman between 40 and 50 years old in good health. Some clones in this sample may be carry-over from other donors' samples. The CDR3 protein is CASGTYPYGQYF. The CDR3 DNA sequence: TGTGCCAGCGGGACCTATCCATATGGGCAGTACTTC.